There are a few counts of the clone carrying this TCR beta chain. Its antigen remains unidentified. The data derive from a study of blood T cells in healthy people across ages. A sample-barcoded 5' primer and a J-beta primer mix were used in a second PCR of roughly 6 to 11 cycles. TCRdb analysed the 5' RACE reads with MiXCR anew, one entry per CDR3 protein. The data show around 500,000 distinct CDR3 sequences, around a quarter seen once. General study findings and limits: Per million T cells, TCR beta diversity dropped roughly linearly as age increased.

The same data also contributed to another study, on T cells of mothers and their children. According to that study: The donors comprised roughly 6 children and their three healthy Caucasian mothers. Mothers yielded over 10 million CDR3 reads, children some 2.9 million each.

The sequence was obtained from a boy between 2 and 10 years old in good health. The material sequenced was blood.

The CDR3 sequence: CAWSVLAGGTYNEQFF. DNA for the CDR3: TGTGCCTGGAGTGTATTAGCGGGGGGGACCTACAATGAGCAGTTCTTC. The genes are TRBV30 and TRBJ2-5; the match to TRBD2 covers 11 bases. The DNA end is more similar to TRBJ2-1, so the J call may be wrong. The CDR3 contains 16 residues. The germline CDR1 and CDR2 sequences are GTSNPN and SVGIG (reference sequence).